The sequence of this T cell receptor beta chain was determined in a study of CD4+ T cells in melanoma. Study-wide results and limits: Reportedly, melanoma neoantigen-specific CD4+ T cells showed varied differentiation states. A reported correlation linked neoantigen-specific CD4+ T cells to CD8+, macrophage and B cell function.

The sample holds a few counts of this clone. As yet, its antigen is unknown. Generated by immunoSEQ multiplex PCR, the TCRdb table keeps only in-frame clones and is missing some. Among thousands of clones listed, 60% to 85% were seen once. Germline V gene data show CDR1 as MNHEY and CDR2 as SVGAGI. This CDR3 comprises 14 residues. V shed 5 bases, J shed 10 bases, and the junction held 8 bases outside the gene matches. This receptor was identified in a human donor with melanoma. The genes are TRBV6-5 and TRBJ1-4, with 9 bases identical to TRBD1. Specimen: cells from a culture (not recorded whether cultured in vitro). This CDR3 is CASSSDRGSGKLFF. As DNA, the CDR3 is TGTGCCAGCAGTAGTGACAGGGGGAGCGGAAAACTGTTTTTT.